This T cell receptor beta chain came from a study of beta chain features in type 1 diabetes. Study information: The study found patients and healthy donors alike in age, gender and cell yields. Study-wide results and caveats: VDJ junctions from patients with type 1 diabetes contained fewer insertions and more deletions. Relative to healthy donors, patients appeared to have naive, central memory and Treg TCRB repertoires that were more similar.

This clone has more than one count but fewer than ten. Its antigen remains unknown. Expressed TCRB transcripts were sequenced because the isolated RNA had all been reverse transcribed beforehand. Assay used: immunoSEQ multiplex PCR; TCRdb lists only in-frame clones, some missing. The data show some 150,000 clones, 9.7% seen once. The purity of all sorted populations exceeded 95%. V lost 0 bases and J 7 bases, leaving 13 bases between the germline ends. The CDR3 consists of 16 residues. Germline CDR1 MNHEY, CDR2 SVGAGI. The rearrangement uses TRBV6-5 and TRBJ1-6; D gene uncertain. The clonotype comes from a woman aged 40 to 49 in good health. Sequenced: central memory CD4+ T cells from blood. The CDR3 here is CASSYSSGSGNSPLHF. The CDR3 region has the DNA TGTGCCAGCAGTTACTCTAGTGGGTCAGGAAATTCACCCCTCCACTTT.